Listed below are T cell receptor beta chains from one sample, sequenced in a study of OX40 agonist ivuxolimab in advanced cancers. TCRdb keeps only in-frame clones here, not all; method: immunoSEQ multiplex PCR. The table records just under 85,000 clones, 65% to 85% of them present only once. Sequenced here: CD4+ or CD8+ T cells sorted from blood, sampled in a trial of the OX40 agonist ivuxolimab. The receptors were sampled from an adult with an advanced solid tumor such as melanoma, head and neck, liver or kidney cancer. CDR3s include the opening cysteine and the closing phenylalanine or tryptophan. The D gene is left open where the match is weak. Size tells how often a clone was seen (once, few, many) or the class of an expanded clone, and some rows leave it out.

few,NA,TRBV5-8,TRBJ1-5,CASSLVGYNQPQHF,TGTGCCAGCAGCTTGGTAGGTTACAATCAGCCCCAGCATTTT
few,TRBD1,TRBV2,TRBJ1-1,CASRGQGNTEAFF,TGTGCCAGCAGGGGACAGGGGAACACTGAAGCTTTCTTT
NA,TRBD1,TRBV10-3,TRBJ2-7,CAISGPGTAYEQYF,TGTGCCATCAGTGGCCCCGGGACAGCCTACGAGCAGTACTTC
NA,TRBD2,TRBV27,TRBJ2-7,CASSPTSGVSSEQYF,TGTGCCAGCAGTCCCACTAGCGGAGTGTCCTCCGAGCAGTACTTC
NA,NA,TRBV6-1,TRBJ1-5,CASSERGNQPQHF,TGTGCCAGCAGTGAACGAGGCAATCAGCCCCAGCATTTT
NA,NA,TRBV19,TRBJ2-1,CASSRRHEQFF,TGTGCCAGTTCCCGCCGCCATGAGCAGTTCTTC
NA,NA,TRBV25-1,TRBJ2-3,CASSSRYTDTQYF,TGTGCCAGCAGTTCTCGGTACACAGATACGCAGTATTTT
NA,NA,TRBV5-1,TRBJ2-3,CASSPSGPETQYF,TGCGCCAGCAGTCCATCTGGGCCAGAGACGCAGTATTTT
medium-sized,TRBD2,TRBV7-8,TRBJ2-7,CASSLGVSGRAYEQYF,TGTGCCAGCAGCTTAGGGGTTAGCGGGAGGGCCTATGAGCAGTACTTC
NA,NA,TRBV5-1,TRBJ1-2,CASSLGDTNYGYTF,TGCGCCAGCAGCTTGGGGGATACTAACTATGGCTACACCTTC
NA,NA,TRBV5-1,TRBJ1-4,CASREREEKLFF,TGCGCCAGCAGAGAAAGGGAGGAAAAACTGTTTTTT
NA,TRBD2,TRBV7-3,TRBJ2-1,CASSLTGLAGNEQFF,TGTGCCAGCAGCTTAACGGGACTAGCGGGGAATGAGCAGTTCTTC
few,NA,TRBV11-3,TRBJ2-7,CASSLAQGYYEQYF,TGTGCCAGCAGCTTAGCACAGGGTTACTACGAGCAGTACTTC
NA,TRBD2,TRBV7-9,TRBJ2-1,CASSSISAGTSGYNEQFF,TGTGCCAGCAGTTCGATTAGTGCCGGGACTAGCGGCTACAATGAGCAGTTCTTC
NA,TRBD2,TRBV7-6,TRBJ2-6,CASSLMSGRASGANVLTF,TGTGCCAGCAGCTTAATGAGCGGGAGGGCTAGTGGGGCCAACGTCCTGACTTTC
once,TRBD2,TRBV6-6,TRBJ2-2,CAVIATSGGLNGELFF,TGTGCCGTTATCGCGACTAGCGGGGGTTTAAACGGGGAGCTGTTTTTT
NA,NA,TRBV7-2,TRBJ1-1,CASSSFRGSGGNTEAFF,TGTGCCAGCAGCTCTTTTAGGGGGAGCGGTGGGAACACTGAAGCTTTCTTT
NA,TRBD1,TRBV11-1,TRBJ2-7,CASSSTDRGRVGEQYF,TGTGCCAGCAGCTCTACTGACAGGGGCCGGGTCGGCGAGCAGTACTTC
NA,TRBD1,TRBV19,TRBJ2-3,CASSIDRTGVDTQYF,TGTGCCAGTAGTATAGACCGGACAGGGGTAGATACGCAGTATTTT
NA,NA,TRBV19,TRBJ1-5,CASTTTRYSNQPQHF,TGTGCCAGTACCACTACACGGTATAGCAATCAGCCCCAGCATTTT
NA,NA,TRBV29-1,TRBJ2-1,CSVEGARGVGYNEQFF,TGCAGCGTTGAAGGAGCCAGGGGGGTGGGGTACAATGAGCAGTTCTTC
NA,NA,TRBV5-5,TRBJ1-4,CASSFRDPANEKLFF,TGTGCCAGCAGCTTCCGAGACCCAGCTAATGAAAAACTGTTTTTT
NA,NA,TRBV30,TRBJ2-1,CAWSAGFLAARNEQFF,TGTGCCTGGAGTGCCGGGTTCCTAGCAGCCCGCAATGAGCAGTTCTTC
NA,NA,TRBV19,TRBJ2-6,CASSMYRAGANVLTF,TGTGCCAGTAGTATGTACAGGGCTGGGGCCAACGTCCTGACTTTC
NA,NA,TRBV27,TRBJ2-7,CASSPEQGTYEQYF,TGTGCCAGCAGTCCCGAGCAGGGGACCTACGAGCAGTACTTC